This TCR beta chain was captured by sequencing in a study of response to subunit inactivated influenza vaccine (dated by TCRdb to 2016 to 2018). In terms of the full investigation: Deep quantitative T cell receptor repertoire profiling was used in the study to track responses to a trivalent subunit inactivated influenza vaccine. What the authors observed across the whole study: The authors suggested that each seasonal influenza vaccination may recruit only a limited number of new T cells.

Points on this clonotype: The antigen it binds to is not known. Per-base quality was not reported, and no clone a single base away is much larger than it.

Libraries were prepared through RT-PCR. The listed sequencing device is Illumina HiSeq 2500. TCRdb reprocessed the public reads (quality trimming at Q25 with fastp, clone calling with MiXCR) and kept in-frame beta chains. Here each entry gathers all rows of one CDR3 protein and keeps the most common genes and DNA. In all, the sample holds a few hundred thousand distinct CDR3 sequences, and 14% of those were seen once. The ten top clones hold 11% of the sample. The clonotype comes from a man aged 45-65 years who received an inactivated influenza vaccine. Donor details come from another sample of the same person, matched by shared clones. The material was PBMCs from blood, obtained about 11 days after vaccination.

The CDR3 loop reads CASSLTSGSWSTDTQYF. The DNA sequence is as follows: TGTGCCAGCAGCTTAACTAGCGGGAGTTGGAGCACAGATACGCAGTATTTT. The chain couples TRBV9 to TRBJ2-3, with 11 bases aligning to TRBD2. Trimming accounts for 4 bases at V and 0 bases at J, while the number of junction bases matched to no gene is 7. CDR1 and CDR2 were assigned from the germline V gene as SGDLS and YYNGEE. The CDR3 contains 17 residues, cysteine and phenylalanine counted. The read is trimmed to its CDR3 DNA, 51 bases read in frame from base 1.